Sequencing of this T cell receptor beta chain was carried out in a study of Graves' ophthalmopathy and Graves' hyperthyroidism. Across the study: Ahead of any treatment, peripheral blood was obtained at the initial diagnosis. Findings and caveats of the study: Blood also harbored most expanded thyroid clonotypes above 0.001 frequency. Ophthalmopathy progression was predicted with 55% to 71% sensitivity and 72% to 75% specificity.

This clonotype appeared a single time. No antigen is known for it. As the template, RNA transcripts were used to amplify TCR beta CDR3 regions. First-round RT-PCR relied on HTBI primers, and a second-round multiplex PCR came next. TCRdb re-derived calls from the multiplex PCR reads in MiXCR, one entry per CDR3 protein. The sample consists of about 200,000 distinct CDR3 sequences, roughly 29% of them appearing once. Germline V gene sequence: CDR1 LGHNT, CDR2 FRNRAP. This CDR3 is built from 16 residues. The junction had 5 bases not matched to a gene; V was cut back by 1 base and J by 4 bases. The specimen sequenced was peripheral blood. The V call is TRBV12-5, the J call TRBJ2-2; TRBD1 matches at 8 bases. The receptor was derived from a man in his fifties with Graves' ophthalmopathy. The CDR3 DNA is TGTGCTAGTGGTTTGGCTGGAACAGGGGGCACCGGGGAGCTGTTTTTT. This gives the protein CASGLAGTGGTGELFF.